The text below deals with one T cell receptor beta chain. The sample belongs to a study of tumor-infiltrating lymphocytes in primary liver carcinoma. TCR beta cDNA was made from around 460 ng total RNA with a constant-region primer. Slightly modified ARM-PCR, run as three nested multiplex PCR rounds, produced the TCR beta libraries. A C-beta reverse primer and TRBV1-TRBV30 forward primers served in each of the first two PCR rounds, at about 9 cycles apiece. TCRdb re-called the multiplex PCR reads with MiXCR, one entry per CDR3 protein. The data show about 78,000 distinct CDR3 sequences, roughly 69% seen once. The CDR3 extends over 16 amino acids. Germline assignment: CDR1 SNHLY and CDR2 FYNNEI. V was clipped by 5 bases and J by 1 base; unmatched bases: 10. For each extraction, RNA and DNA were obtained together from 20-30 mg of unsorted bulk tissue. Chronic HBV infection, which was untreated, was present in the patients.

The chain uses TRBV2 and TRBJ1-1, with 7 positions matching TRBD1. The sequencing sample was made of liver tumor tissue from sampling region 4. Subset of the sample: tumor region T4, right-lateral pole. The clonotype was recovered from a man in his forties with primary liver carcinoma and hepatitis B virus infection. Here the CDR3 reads CASSTDTTGTNTEAFF. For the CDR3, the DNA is TGTGCCAGCAGTACGGATACGACAGGGACGAACACTGAAGCTTTCTTT. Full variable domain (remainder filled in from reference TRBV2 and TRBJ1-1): EPEVTQTPSHQVTQMGQEVILRCVPISNHLYFYWYRQILGQKVEFLVSFYNNEISEKSEIFDDQFSVERPDGSNFTLKIRSTKLEDSAMYFCASSTDTTGTNTEAFFGQGTRLTVV.